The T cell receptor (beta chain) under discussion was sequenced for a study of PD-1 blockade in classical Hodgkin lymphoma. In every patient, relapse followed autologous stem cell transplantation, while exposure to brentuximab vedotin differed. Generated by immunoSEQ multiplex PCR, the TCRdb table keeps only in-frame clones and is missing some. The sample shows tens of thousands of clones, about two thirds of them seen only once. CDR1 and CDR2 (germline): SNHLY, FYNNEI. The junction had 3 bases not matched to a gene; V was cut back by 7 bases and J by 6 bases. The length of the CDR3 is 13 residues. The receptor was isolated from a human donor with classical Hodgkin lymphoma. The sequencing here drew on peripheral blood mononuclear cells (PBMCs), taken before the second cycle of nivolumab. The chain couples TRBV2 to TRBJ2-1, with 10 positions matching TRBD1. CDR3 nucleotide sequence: TGTGCCAGCACGGGACAGGGGCTCAATGAGCAGTTCTTC. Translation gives CASTGQGLNEQFF.